The sequence of this T cell receptor (beta chain) was determined in a study of T cells after yellow fever vaccination. MiXCR, run by TCRdb on the 5' RACE reads, gives a single entry per CDR3 protein. This sample has 250,000 or so distinct CDR3 sequences, with about 3.7% found just once. This CDR3 contains 16 residues. From germline, CDR1 is ENHRY and CDR2 SYGVKD. Trimming cost V 10 bases and J 1 base; bases outside gene matches: 8. The V gene is TRBV10-3, the J gene TRBJ2-5, with TRBD2 matching 14 bases. The specimen was PBMCs, collected 15 days after the yellow fever booster vaccination. The source of this sequence is a man aged 18-30 years who received the YFV17D yellow fever vaccine. CDR3 sequence reads: CATRRLAGGGQETQYF. As DNA, the CDR3 is TGTGCCACCCGGAGACTAGCGGGGGGGGGCCAAGAGACCCAGTACTTC.